The entry below gives a single T cell receptor (beta chain) sequence along with its context. Its antigen is unknown. The sample carries other DNA sequences with the same CDR3. This sample was taken from a study of Ad26.COV2.S vaccination and SARS-CoV-2 variants. Study information: Ad26.COV2.S shots went into the muscle once or twice, 56 days apart.

The CDR3 is made up of 14 amino acids. The germline gives CDR1 SGDLS, CDR2 YYNGEE. V shed 0 bases and J shed 4 bases, with 8 bases lying between them. Study-wide results and caveats: CD8+ and CD4+ T cells specific for spike reportedly responded with substantial breadth after vaccination.

Regarding treatment: around 19 received Ad26.COV2.S at low or high dose, single or two shots; roughly five received placebo; per-sample allocation not given. The study sampled participants on day 63 after the first vaccine or placebo injection. Donation was by an adult aged 18-55 years who was in Boston. Assay: immunoSEQ multiplex PCR; the TCRdb copy retains only in-frame clones and omits some. Of about 350,000 clones listed, about 85% are singletons. The sequence was obtained from a person between 18 and 65 years old who received the Ad26.COV2.S COVID-19 vaccine or a placebo. Sequenced material: peripheral blood, taken in a trial of Ad26.COV2.S vaccine versus placebo. The chain combines TRBV9 with TRBJ2-1; TRBD2 is a possible D gene (6 bases). The CDR3 DNA sequence: TGTGCCAGCAGCGTAGCTAGCGCATACAATGAGCAGTTCTTC. Its protein is CASSVASAYNEQFF. The complete variable domain, with remaining parts taken from reference TRBV9 and TRBJ2-1, reads DSGVTQTPKHLITATGQRVTLRCSPRSGDLSVYWYQQSLDQGLQFLIQYYNGEERAKGNILERFSAQQFPDLHSELNLSSLELGDSALYFCASSVASAYNEQFFGPGTRLTVL.